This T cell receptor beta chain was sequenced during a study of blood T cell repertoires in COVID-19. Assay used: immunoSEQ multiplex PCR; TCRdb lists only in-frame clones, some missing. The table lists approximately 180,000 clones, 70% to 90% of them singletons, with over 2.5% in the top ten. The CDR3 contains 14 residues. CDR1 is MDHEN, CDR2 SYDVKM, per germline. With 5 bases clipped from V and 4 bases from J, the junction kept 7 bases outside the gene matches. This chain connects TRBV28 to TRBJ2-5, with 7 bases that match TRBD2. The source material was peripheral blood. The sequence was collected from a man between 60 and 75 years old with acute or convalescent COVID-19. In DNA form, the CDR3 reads TGTGCCAGCAGTCCCTTGGGGGAGGGAGAGACCCAGTACTTC. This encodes CASSPLGEGETQYF.